What follows is one T cell receptor (beta chain) and its context. Its matching antigen is unknown. One junction end disagrees with the germline gene, perhaps due to a read error. A J-beta primer mix and a sample-barcoded 5' primer were used in a second PCR of about 7 to 12 cycles. TCRdb recomputed calls from the 5' RACE reads with MiXCR, one row per CDR3 protein. Of 1.5 million to 2 million distinct CDR3 sequences in the sample, around 42% were seen once. The sample comes from a study of blood T cells in healthy people across ages. The study's findings and limits: With age, beta diversity per million T cells declined roughly linearly, significantly by 40. It was held that the diversity estimates obtained from one million T cells were underestimates. Researchers report that TCR beta diversity correlated strongly with naive T cell percentage.

The TCR was taken from a human donor in good health. Sample: blood.

The CDR3: CAGSVGGGAGNEQYF. Here the CDR3 DNA reads TGTGCCGGCAGCGTAGGGGGGGGCGCGGGTAACGAGCAGTACTTC. The chain combines TRBV9 with TRBJ2-5; a possible D gene is TRBD2 (7 bases). The J call may be mistaken, given a closer DNA end match to TRBJ2-7. Germline lookup yields CDR1 SGDLS and CDR2 YYNGEE. This CDR3 is built from 15 residues.